The clone carrying this T cell receptor beta chain was seen more than once but under ten times. Its antigen remains unidentified. TCR beta VDJ and CDR3 were profiled, and genomic DNA was the template. TCRdb reanalysed the reads using MiXCR and keeps one entry per CDR3 protein. This sample has under 350,000 distinct CDR3 sequences, with roughly 53% found just once. V dropped 3 bases and J dropped 5 bases, with 13 bases sitting between them. The CDR3 contains 14 residues. CDR1 is SGHTA and CDR2 is FQGTGA in the germline V gene. The data belong to a study of CD8+CD57+ T cells in acquired aplastic anemia. For the study at large: On average, sorted CD4+ and CD8+ cells gave 3 to 4 ug of DNA.

Findings and limits, study-wide: Between the patient and control groups, CD8+ Simpson's diversity did not differ significantly. Roughly 30 CD8+ CDR3 sequences occurred in both the patients and the controls.

In patients chosen for sequencing, flow cytometry had shown CD8+CD57+ cell expansion. A severe acquired aplastic anemia diagnosis applied to all patients. The TCR sequence derives from a human donor with aplastic anemia. The chain combines TRBV7-3 with TRBJ2-5; a possible D gene is TRBD1 (5 bases). The sequencing sample was made of sorted CD4+, CD8+, or CD8+CD57+ T cells (not recorded which) from PBMCs. DNA for the CDR3: TGTGCCAGCAGCTTTGGGCTGGGGCAGGAGACCCAGTACTTC. Protein product: CASSFGLGQETQYF.